Listed here are 19 T cell receptor beta chains from one sample, sequenced in a study of blood T cell repertoires in COVID-19. Measured with immunoSEQ multiplex PCR; TCRdb has only the in-frame clones, and not every one. The sample holds under 350,000 clones; roughly 86% are singletons and the top ten take roughly 1.8%. The source material was PBMCs or T cells enriched from blood (not recorded which). Receptor source: a woman aged 55 to 70 who had recovered from COVID-19.

The rearrangement links TRBV18 to TRBJ1-2; 8 positions match TRBD1. The CDR3 contains 15 residues. With 3 bases clipped from V and 5 bases from J, the junction kept 8 bases outside the gene matches. Germline CDR1 is KGHSH and CDR2 is LQKENI. CDR3 nucleotide sequence: TGTGCCAGCTCACCCCCCCAGACAGGGGATTATGGCTACACCTTC. Translating gives CASSPPQTGDYGYTF.

The CDR3 region is CASSEVAGRQFF. CDR3 in DNA: TGTGCCAGCAGTGAAGTCGCGGGTCGGCAGTTCTTC. The chain has TRBV2 and TRBJ2-1; perhaps TRBD2 as D (5 bases). The germline gives CDR1 SNHLY, CDR2 FYNNEI. Trimming stripped 1 base from V and 12 bases from J, with 10 bases between. The CDR3 loop spans 12 amino acids.

V and J are TRBV7-9 and TRBJ1-5; the match to TRBD1 covers 7 bases. V shed 0 bases, J shed 0 bases, and the junction held 8 bases outside the gene matches. Germline V gene data show CDR1 as SEHNR and CDR2 as FQNEAQ (reference sequence). CDR3 size: 18 residues. CDR3 protein: CASSLAWDREYSNQPQHF. The CDR3 nucleotides are TGTGCCAGCAGCTTAGCCTGGGACAGAGAGTATAGCAATCAGCCCCAGCATTTT.

The rearrangement uses TRBV24-1 and TRBJ1-2; a possible D gene is TRBD1 (6 bases). The V gene's germline CDR1 is KGHDR and CDR2 SFDVKD. V dropped 5 bases and J dropped 3 bases, with 12 bases sitting between them. The CDR3 length is 14 residues. In DNA form, the CDR3 reads TGTGCCACCAGTGGTGCAGGGGAGCACTATGGCTACACCTTC. Its protein product is CATSGAGEHYGYTF.

The V call is TRBV7-9, the J call TRBJ1-5, with unresolved D. V was pared by 1 base and J by 4 bases, with 11 bases between. This CDR3 has 15 residues. Germline V gene lookup returns CDR1 SEHNR and CDR2 FQNEAQ (reference sequence). CDR3: CASSLEMGPNQPQHF. Here the CDR3 DNA reads TGTGCCAGCAGCTTAGAGATGGGCCCAAATCAGCCCCAGCATTTT. The whole variable domain, remainder taken from reference TRBV7-9 and TRBJ1-5, is DTGVSQNPRHKITKRGQNVTFRCDPISEHNRLYWYRQTLGQGPEFLTYFQNEAQLEKSRLLSDRFSAERPKGSFSTLEIQRTEQGDSAMYLCASSLEMGPNQPQHFGDGTRLSIL.

The chain couples TRBV11-3 to TRBJ2-1; D ambiguous. V lost 4 bases, J lost 8 bases, and 6 bases lay in between. This CDR3 spans 11 amino acids. Per germline, CDR1 SGHNT and CDR2 YENEEA. The CDR3 region has the DNA TGTGCCAGCAGCTCTTCAGATGAGCAGTTCTTC. It yields the protein CASSSSDEQFF.

This clone is a singleton in its sample. CDR3 DNA sequence: TGTGCCAGCTCACCAGGGGACAGCCGTAATGAAAAACTGTTTTTT. The encoded protein is CASSPGDSRNEKLFF. The V and J genes are TRBV18 and TRBJ1-4; TRBD1 agrees at 7 bases. V lost 2 bases and J lost 4; bases outside the gene matches: 4. The CDR3 sequence is 15 residues long. Germline V gene lookup returns CDR1 KGHSH and CDR2 LQKENI.

The CDR3 bases are TGTGCCAGCAGCTTTATCCTAGCGGGGGAAGAGACCCAGTACTTC. Protein: CASSFILAGEETQYF. The rearrangement uses TRBV7-6 and TRBJ2-5; 10 bases are a match to TRBD2. J was trimmed by 3 bases and V by 3 bases; bases with no gene match: 4. This CDR3 region has 15 residues. The V gene's germline CDR1 is SGHVS and CDR2 FNYEAQ.

The chain joins TRBV27 to TRBJ1-1, with D hard to call. There are 12 residues in the CDR3. V was trimmed by 6 bases and J by 10 bases, leaving 15 bases between them. Germline V gives CDR1 MNHEY, CDR2 SMNVEV (reference sequence). CDR3 sequence (DNA): TGTGCCAGCAGGGGTGTTGGACTGGGAGCTTTCTTT. It yields the protein CASRGVGLGAFF.

This clone appeared a single time. The V call is TRBV7-3, the J call TRBJ2-2; TRBD2 might be the D (6 bases). This CDR3 has 16 residues. Trimming shortened V by 5 bases and J by 4 bases, and 17 bases separated the two germline ends. CDR1 SGHTA and CDR2 FQGTGA come from the germline V gene. This CDR3 reads CASSPRLGRFTGELFF. As DNA, the CDR3 is TGTGCCAGCAGCCCCCGACTAGGAAGGTTCACCGGGGAGCTGTTTTTT.

The chain joins TRBV6-1 to TRBJ2-5; the D gene is possibly TRBD1 (5 bases). Trimming took off 1 base at V and 9 bases at J, with 15 bases between the two ends. Germline V gives CDR1 MNHNS, CDR2 SASEGT. The CDR3 runs 14 residues. For the CDR3, the DNA is TGTGCCAGCAGTGAAGGTTGGGGCCAGGACGCCCAGTACTTC. The encoded protein is CASSEGWGQDAQYF.

The chain is built from TRBV24-1 and TRBJ2-1, with D maybe TRBD2 (5 bases). V dropped 0 bases and J dropped 0 bases, with 14 bases sitting between them. The germline gives CDR1 KGHDR, CDR2 SFDVKD. The CDR3 has 18 residues. The CDR3 sequence is CATSDLQKGGSSYNEQFF. The CDR3 DNA sequence: TGTGCCACCAGTGATTTGCAAAAGGGTGGGAGCTCCTACAATGAGCAGTTCTTC.

The chain recombines TRBV4-1 with TRBJ1-3; D is ambiguous. Germline assignment: CDR1 MGHRA and CDR2 YSYEKL. The CDR3 has 15 amino acids. V was cut by 1 base and J by 8 bases, with 15 bases left in between. This CDR3 reads CASSQASSSRDTIYF. In DNA, the CDR3 is TGCGCCAGCAGCCAAGCTTCGTCCTCGCGCGACACCATATATTTT.

This chain links TRBV4-1 with TRBJ2-3; D remains unclear. Trimming left V 1 base short and J 2 bases short, with 10 bases between. This CDR3 has 15 amino acids. Germline lookup yields CDR1 MGHRA and CDR2 YSYEKL. CDR3 amino acids: CASSQGILTTDTQYF. Here the CDR3 DNA reads TGCGCCAGCAGCCAAGGTATACTTACCACAGATACGCAGTATTTT.

The J gene is TRBJ1-1, the V gene TRBV5-6; no reliable D call. With 0 bases removed from V and 2 bases from J, the gap between germline ends came to 8 bases. In germline, CDR1 is SGHDT, CDR2 YYEEEE. This CDR3 is 14 amino acids long. As DNA, the CDR3 is TGTGCCAGCAGCTTGGCCTTAGTCAACACTGAAGCTTTCTTT. This translates into CASSLALVNTEAFF.

The rearrangement joins TRBV6-2 or TRBV6-3 to TRBJ1-5; 7 bases line up with TRBD1. Germline loops: CDR1 MNHEY, CDR2 SVGEGT. The CDR3 runs to 16 residues. With V trimmed by 0 bases and J by 1 base, 3 bases remained unmatched. CDR3 sequence reads: CASSYSGGISNQPQHF. The DNA for the CDR3 is TGTGCCAGCAGTTACTCAGGGGGCATAAGCAATCAGCCCCAGCATTTT.

This chain uses TRBV5-4 with TRBJ1-1, with D possibly matching TRBD1 (5 bases). Germline V gene sequence: CDR1 SGHNT, CDR2 YYREEE (reference sequence). CDR3 size: 15 residues. The germline V and J ends were trimmed by 2 bases and 0 bases, with 11 bases remaining between them. The CDR3 coding sequence is TGTGCCAGCAGCTTCACGACAGCGATGAACACTGAAGCTTTCTTT. This codes for CASSFTTAMNTEAFF.

V is TRBV6-5 and J is TRBJ2-3; the match to TRBD2 covers 10 bases. The germline CDR1 and CDR2 sequences are MNHEY and SVGAGI. The V and J ends lost 2 bases and 6 bases, in that order; junction bases with no gene match: 8. The CDR3 consists of 16 residues. The CDR3: CASSYGLAVEGDTQYF. The CDR3 bases are TGTGCCAGCAGTTACGGACTAGCGGTCGAAGGCGATACGCAGTATTTT.

CDR3 protein: CASSSTGQGGGETQYF. The CDR3 bases are TGTGCCAGCAGCTCAACCGGACAGGGTGGCGGAGAGACCCAGTACTTC. V gene TRBV3-1 (or the pseudogene TRBV3-2) combines with J gene TRBJ2-5; TRBD1 matches 8 bases. The CDR3 loop spans 16 amino acids. Trimming at V came to 5 bases and at J to 4 bases, leaving 12 bases not matched to a gene. The germline gives CDR1 LGHDT, CDR2 YNNKEL (reference sequence).